The 10 T cell receptor beta chains below all came from one sample that was sequenced in a study of blood T cell repertoires in COVID-19. Measured with immunoSEQ multiplex PCR; TCRdb has only the in-frame clones, and not every one. The table lists hundreds of thousands of clones, 85% of them singletons, with 4% to 6% in the top ten. The source material was peripheral blood. The receptors shown here come from a man aged 50 to 59 with active or convalescent COVID-19.

The chain couples TRBV7-8 to TRBJ1-1, with unresolved D. The CDR3 is made up of 15 amino acids. Trimming shortened V by 5 bases and J by 4 bases, and 17 bases separated the two germline ends. CDR1 and CDR2 from the germline V gene are SGHVS and FQNEAQ. The CDR3 region has the DNA TGTGCCAGCAGCGACCCGGGGAGGCAAGGCACTGAAGCTTTCTTT. Amino acid sequence: CASSDPGRQGTEAFF.

This rearrangement joins TRBV6-5 to TRBJ1-2; D uncertain. The ends were cut back, 4 bases at V and 5 bases at J, with 17 bases in the middle. Per germline, CDR1 MNHEY and CDR2 SVGAGI. This CDR3 has 15 amino acids. In DNA, the CDR3 is TGTGCCAGCAGTTCCCCGGACCAACTAGGGTATGGCTACACCTTC. Translating it yields CASSSPDQLGYGYTF.

The chain is built from TRBV19 and TRBJ2-1, with a possible D match to TRBD2 (5 bases). Germline CDR1 is LNHDA and CDR2 is SQIVND (reference sequence). The CDR3 consists of 16 residues. Trimming removed 7 bases from V and 2 bases from J, with 18 bases in between. The CDR3 bases are TGTGCCAGTAAGGCTAGCTTAGCTGGCGCCTACAATGAGCAGTTCTTC. Its translation: CASKASLAGAYNEQFF. The full variable domain, rest sourced from reference TRBV19 and TRBJ2-1, is DGGITQSPKYLFRKEGQNVTLSCEQNLNHDAMYWYRQDPGQGLRLIYYSQIVNDFQKGDIAEGYSVSREKKESFPLTVTSAQKNPTAFYLCASKASLAGAYNEQFFGPGTRLTVL.

This chain links TRBV9 with TRBJ2-1; the D gene is possibly TRBD2 (6 bases). CDR1 and CDR2 from the germline V gene are SGDLS and YYNGEE. This CDR3 region has 16 residues. V dropped 1 base and J dropped 0 bases, with 11 bases sitting between them. This CDR3 is CASSVLAADSYNEQFF. CDR3 nucleotides: TGTGCCAGCAGCGTATTAGCGGCGGACTCCTACAATGAGCAGTTCTTC.

The chain couples TRBV19 to TRBJ1-5, with TRBD1 matching over 8 bases. CDR1 is LNHDA and CDR2 is SQIVND in the germline V gene (reference sequence). The J segment lost 7 bases and the V segment lost 3 bases, leaving 2 bases of the junction unmatched. The CDR3 is made up of 13 amino acids. CDR3: CASSIDRGQPQHF. The CDR3 DNA is TGTGCCAGTAGTATCGACAGGGGACAGCCCCAGCATTTT.

This chain links TRBV29-1 with TRBJ2-1; 10 bases align to TRBD2. The CDR3 is 15 amino acids. Trimming at V came to 3 bases and at J to 4 bases, leaving 6 bases not matched to a gene. Germline values: CDR1 SQVTM, CDR2 ANQGSEA. The chain's CDR3 is CSVDVLAGVYNEQFF. CDR3 sequence (DNA): TGCAGCGTTGATGTTCTAGCGGGGGTTTACAATGAGCAGTTCTTC.

The chain employs TRBV18 and TRBJ2-3, with 10 bases identical to TRBD2. The CDR3 contains 16 residues. The V segment lost 0 bases and the J segment 6 bases; nucleotides outside the gene matches: 6. Germline assignment: CDR1 KGHSH and CDR2 LQKENI. CDR3 residues: CASSPPNSGRTDTQYF. The CDR3 nucleotides are TGTGCCAGCTCACCACCTAATAGCGGGAGGACGGATACGCAGTATTTT.

The chain couples TRBV5-1 to TRBJ1-1; 7 bases line up with TRBD1. Germline V gives CDR1 SGHRS, CDR2 YFSETQ. J gave up 0 bases and V 4 bases, and 12 bases lay outside the gene matches. The length of the CDR3 is 17 residues. The CDR3 reads CASSKTTGPTMNTEAFF. The CDR3 region has the DNA TGCGCCAGCAGCAAGACGACAGGGCCGACCATGAACACTGAAGCTTTCTTT.

The sample holds a few counts of this clone. The genes are TRBV6-5 and TRBJ2-7; the D gene is possibly TRBD2 (5 bases). The CDR3 contains 11 residues. The germline V gene has CDR1 MNHEY and CDR2 SVGAGI. The V end lost 8 bases, the J end lost 3 bases, and 8 bases lay between the germline ends. The CDR3, as DNA: TGTGCCAGCCACGAGGGCTACGAGCAGTACTTC. This gives the protein CASHEGYEQYF.

This chain connects TRBV18 to TRBJ1-1, with D uncertain. The length of the CDR3 is 17 residues. CDR1 KGHSH and CDR2 LQKENI come from the germline V gene. Deletions cut 0 bases from V and 0 bases from J, with 14 bases between. CDR3 loop: CASSPPSRTSMNTEAFF. In DNA, the CDR3 is TGTGCCAGCTCACCACCGAGCCGGACTTCTATGAACACTGAAGCTTTCTTT.